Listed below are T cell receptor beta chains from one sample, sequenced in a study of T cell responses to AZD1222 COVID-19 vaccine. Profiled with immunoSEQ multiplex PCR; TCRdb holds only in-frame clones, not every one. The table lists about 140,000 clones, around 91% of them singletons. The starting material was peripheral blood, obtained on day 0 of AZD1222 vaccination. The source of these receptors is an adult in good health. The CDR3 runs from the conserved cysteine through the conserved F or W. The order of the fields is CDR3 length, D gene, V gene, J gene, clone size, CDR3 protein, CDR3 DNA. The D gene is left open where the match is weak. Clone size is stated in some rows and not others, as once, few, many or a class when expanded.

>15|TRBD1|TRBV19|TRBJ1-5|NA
CASSPPGQGYQPQHF
TGTGCCAGTAGCCCCCCCGGACAGGGGTATCAGCCCCAGCATTTT
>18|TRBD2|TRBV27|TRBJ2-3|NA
CASSFMVKLAGVTDTQYF
TGTGCCAGCAGTTTTATGGTGAAACTAGCGGGAGTCACAGATACGCAGTATTTT
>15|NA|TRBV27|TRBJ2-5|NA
CASSLLYSGWETQYF
TGTGCCAGCAGCCTTTTGTACTCTGGATGGGAGACCCAGTACTTC
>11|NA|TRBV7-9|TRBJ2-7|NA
CASSLAREQYF
TGTGCCAGCAGCTTAGCTCGCGAGCAGTACTTC
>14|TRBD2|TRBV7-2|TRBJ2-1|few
CASSRTSGYNEQFF
TGTGCCAGCAGCCGGACTAGCGGTTACAATGAGCAGTTCTTC
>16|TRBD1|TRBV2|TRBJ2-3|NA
CASTLLVRGLSDTQYF
TGTGCCAGCACCCTCCTAGTCAGGGGGCTCTCAGATACGCAGTATTTT
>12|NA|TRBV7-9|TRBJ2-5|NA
CASSPTGETQYF
TGTGCCAGCAGCCCCACAGGAGAGACCCAGTACTTC
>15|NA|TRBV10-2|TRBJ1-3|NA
CASGRGGQTGNTIYF
TGCGCCAGCGGGCGCGGGGGGCAGACTGGAAACACCATATATTTT
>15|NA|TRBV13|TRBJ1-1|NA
CASSFQSGVGNEAFF
TGTGCCAGCAGCTTCCAGTCAGGGGTCGGAAACGAAGCTTTCTTT
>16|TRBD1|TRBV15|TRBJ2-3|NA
CATSRNRDRLSDTQYF
TGTGCCACCAGCAGAAACCGGGACAGGCTCTCGGATACGCAGTATTTT
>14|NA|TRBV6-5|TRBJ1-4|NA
CASTRRTFNEKLFF
TGTGCCAGCACCCGACGGACTTTCAATGAAAAACTGTTTTTT
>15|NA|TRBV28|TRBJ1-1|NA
CASSLFRVMYTEAFF
TGTGCCAGCAGTTTATTCAGGGTGATGTACACTGAAGCTTTCTTT
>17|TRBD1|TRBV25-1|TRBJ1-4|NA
CASSELHGAGGNEKLFF
TGTGCCAGCAGTGAATTACACGGGGCAGGGGGAAATGAAAAACTGTTTTTT
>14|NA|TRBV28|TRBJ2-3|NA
CASKDSLSTDTQYF
TGTGCCAGCAAGGACAGTCTAAGCACAGATACGCAGTATTTT
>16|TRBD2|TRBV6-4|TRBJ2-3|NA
CASSARLAGDVDTQYF
TGTGCCAGCAGTGCCCGACTAGCGGGAGACGTTGATACGCAGTATTTT
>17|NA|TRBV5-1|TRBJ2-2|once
CASSTPARQTNTGELFF
TGCGCCAGCAGCACCCCGGCCCGACAAACAAACACCGGGGAGCTGTTTTTT
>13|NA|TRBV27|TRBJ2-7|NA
CASSFGQTYEQYF
TGTGCCAGCAGTTTCGGACAGACCTACGAGCAGTACTTC
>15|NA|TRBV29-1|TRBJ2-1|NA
CSVERDDLSYNEQFF
TGCAGCGTTGAAAGGGACGACCTCTCCTACAATGAGCAGTTCTTC
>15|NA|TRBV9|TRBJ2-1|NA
CASTRGRGSYNEQFF
TGTGCCAGCACAAGGGGGAGAGGTTCCTACAATGAGCAGTTCTTC
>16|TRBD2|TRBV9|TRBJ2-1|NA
CASSSSGTSIYNEQFF
TGTGCCAGCAGCTCATCCGGGACTAGCATTTACAATGAGCAGTTCTTC
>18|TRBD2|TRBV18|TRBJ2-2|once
CASSPKLRTSLLGGELFF
TGTGCCAGCTCACCAAAACTGAGGACTAGCCTACTTGGCGGGGAGCTGTTTTTT
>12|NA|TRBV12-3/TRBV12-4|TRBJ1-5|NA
CASTSGNQPQHF
TGTGCCAGCACGTCTGGGAATCAGCCCCAGCATTTT
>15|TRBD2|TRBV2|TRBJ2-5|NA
CASSALLAGRETQYF
TGTGCCAGCAGCGCCCTACTAGCGGGCAGGGAGACCCAGTACTTC
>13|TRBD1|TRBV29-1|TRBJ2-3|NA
CSVRGSGTDTQYF
TGCAGCGTCAGGGGGAGTGGAACAGATACGCAGTATTTT
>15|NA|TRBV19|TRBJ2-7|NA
CASSIQGGGRYEQYF
TGTGCCAGTAGTATTCAGGGAGGCGGTCGATACGAGCAGTACTTC
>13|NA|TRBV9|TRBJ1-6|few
CASSVGADSPLHF
TGTGCCAGCAGCGTAGGGGCGGATTCACCCCTCCACTTT
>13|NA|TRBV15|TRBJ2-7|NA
CATSRGTNYEQYF
TGTGCCACCAGCAGAGGGACCAACTACGAGCAGTACTTC
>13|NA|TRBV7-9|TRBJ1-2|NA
CASRGRANYGYTF
TGTGCCAGCCGGGGTAGAGCTAACTATGGCTACACCTTC
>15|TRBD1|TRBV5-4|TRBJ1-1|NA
CASTPTGTSNTEAFF
TGTGCCAGCACCCCGACAGGGACCTCCAACACTGAAGCTTTCTTT
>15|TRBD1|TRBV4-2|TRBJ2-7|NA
CASSLDRGSPYEQYF
TGTGCCAGCAGCCTAGACAGGGGGTCCCCCTACGAGCAGTACTTC
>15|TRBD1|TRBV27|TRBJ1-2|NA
CASSFRQGGYYGYTF
TGTGCCAGCAGTTTTCGTCAGGGGGGTTACTATGGCTACACCTTC
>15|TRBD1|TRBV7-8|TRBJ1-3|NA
CASSSGQSSGNTIYF
TGTGCCAGCAGCTCGGGACAGAGCTCTGGAAACACCATATATTTT
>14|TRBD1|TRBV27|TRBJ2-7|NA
CASSLNRGTYEQYF
TGTGCCAGCAGTTTAAACAGGGGAACGTACGAGCAGTACTTC
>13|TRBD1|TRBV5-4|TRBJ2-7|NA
CASSPPGQGKQYF
TGTGCCAGCAGCCCCCCGGGACAGGGAAAGCAGTACTTC
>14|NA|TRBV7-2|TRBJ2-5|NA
CASSLALRQETQYF
TGTGCCAGCAGCTTAGCCCTTCGACAAGAGACCCAGTACTTC
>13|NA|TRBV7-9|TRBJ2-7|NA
CASSPVGGGEQYF
TGTGCCAGCAGCCCCGTTGGGGGAGGCGAGCAGTACTTC
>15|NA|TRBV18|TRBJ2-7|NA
CASSPGSGDTWEQYF
TGTGCCAGCTCACCAGGTAGCGGTGATACCTGGGAGCAGTACTTC
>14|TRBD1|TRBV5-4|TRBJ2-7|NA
CASSVGTVSYEQYF
TGTGCCAGCAGCGTGGGGACAGTCTCCTACGAGCAGTACTTC